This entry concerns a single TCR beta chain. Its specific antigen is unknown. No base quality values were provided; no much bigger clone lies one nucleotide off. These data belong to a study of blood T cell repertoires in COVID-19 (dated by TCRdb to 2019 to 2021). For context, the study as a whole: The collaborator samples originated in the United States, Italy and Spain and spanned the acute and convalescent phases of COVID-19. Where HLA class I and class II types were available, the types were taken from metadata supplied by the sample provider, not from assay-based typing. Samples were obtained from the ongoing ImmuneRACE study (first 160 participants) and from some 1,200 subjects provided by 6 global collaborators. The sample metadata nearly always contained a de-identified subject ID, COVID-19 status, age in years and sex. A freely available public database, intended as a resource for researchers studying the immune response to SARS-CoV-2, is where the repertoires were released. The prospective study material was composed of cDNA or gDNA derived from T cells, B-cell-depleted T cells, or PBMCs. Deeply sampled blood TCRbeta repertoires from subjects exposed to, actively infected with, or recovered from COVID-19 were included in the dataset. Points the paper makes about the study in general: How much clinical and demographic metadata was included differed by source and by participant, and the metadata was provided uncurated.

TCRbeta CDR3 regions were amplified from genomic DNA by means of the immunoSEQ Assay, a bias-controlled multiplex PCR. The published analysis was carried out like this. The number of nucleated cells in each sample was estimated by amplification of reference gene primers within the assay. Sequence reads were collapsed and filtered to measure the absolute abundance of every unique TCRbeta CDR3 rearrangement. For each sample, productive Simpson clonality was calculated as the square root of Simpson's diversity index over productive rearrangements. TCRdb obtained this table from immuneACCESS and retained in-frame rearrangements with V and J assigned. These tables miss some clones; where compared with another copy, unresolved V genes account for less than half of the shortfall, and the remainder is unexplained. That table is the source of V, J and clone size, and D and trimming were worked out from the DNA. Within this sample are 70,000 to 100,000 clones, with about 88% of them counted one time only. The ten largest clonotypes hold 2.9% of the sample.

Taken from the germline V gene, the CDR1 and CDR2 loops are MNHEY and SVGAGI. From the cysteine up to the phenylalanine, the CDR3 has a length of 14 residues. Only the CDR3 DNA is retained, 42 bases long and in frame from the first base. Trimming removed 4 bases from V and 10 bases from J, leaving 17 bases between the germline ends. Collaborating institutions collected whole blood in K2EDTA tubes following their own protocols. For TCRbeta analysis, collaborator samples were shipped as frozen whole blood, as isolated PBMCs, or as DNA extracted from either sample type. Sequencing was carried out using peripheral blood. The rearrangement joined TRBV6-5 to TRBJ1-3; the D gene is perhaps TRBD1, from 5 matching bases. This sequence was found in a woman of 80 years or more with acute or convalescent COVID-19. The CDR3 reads CASSFYLTGSTIYF. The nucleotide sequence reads TGTGCCAGCAGTTTTTACCTTACAGGTTCGACCATATATTTT.